This T cell receptor (beta chain) was captured in a study of T cell clonality in common variable immunodeficiency. The protocol was immunoSEQ multiplex PCR, while the TCRdb copy is restricted to in-frame clones and leaves out a portion. The data show 28,000 or so clones, none appearing only once, with approximately 24% held by the ten largest. Turning to this clone: Its antigen is still unknown. The CDR3 end falls 3 residues outside the read, so it is completed with the germline J gene.

Trimming removed 6 bases from V and 7 bases from J; junction bases left unmatched: 11. The length of the CDR3 is 14 residues. From germline, CDR1 is DFQATT and CDR2 SNEGSKA (reference sequence). Overall study findings and caveats: Fewer deletions and N-nucleotide insertions were reportedly seen in common variable immunodeficiency TCR beta sequences.

The chain couples TRBV20-1 to TRBJ1-5; 8 bases align to TRBD1. The TCR originated in a human donor with common variable immunodeficiency. The source material was peripheral blood mononuclear cells. The part of the CDR3 DNA that was read is TGCAGTGCCTACCAGGGGGCACGGGGGCAGCCC. This gives the protein CSAYQGARGQP. The complete CDR3 protein is CSAYQGARGQPQHF.